The 24 T cell receptor beta chains listed next were all sequenced from one sample in a study of identical twins. Via MiXCR, TCRdb re-called the 5' RACE reads, giving one row per CDR3 protein. The sample lists a few hundred thousand distinct CDR3 sequences, over 8.5% seen once, with around 3% in the top ten. The sample was also linked to a second study, of yellow fever vaccine responses in identical twins.

The sequenced sample consisted of PBMCs. Receptors originate from a woman between 18 and 29 years old in good health.

This clonotype showed up many times. CDR3: CASGLLLDSNQPQHF. The CDR3 coding sequence is TGTGCTAGTGGTTTGCTCCTCGATAGCAATCAGCCCCAGCATTTT. The rearrangement uses TRBV12-5 and TRBJ1-5; the D is unclear. Deletions cut 2 bases from V and 0 bases from J, with 8 bases between. CDR1 is LGHNT and CDR2 is FRNRAP in the germline V gene. The length of the CDR3 is 15 residues.

In its sample, this clonotype was seen a few times. The chain combines TRBV20-1 with TRBJ2-5, with 9 bases lining up with TRBD2. The CDR3 consists of 14 residues. J gave up 5 bases and V 6 bases, and 10 bases lay outside the gene matches. Germline CDR1 reads DFQATT; CDR2 reads SNEGSKA (reference sequence). CDR3: CSARKEREAETQYF. CDR3 DNA: TGCAGTGCGCGGAAGGAGCGGGAGGCTGAGACCCAGTACTTC.

The chain has TRBV7-8 and TRBJ2-7; maybe TRBD1 (5 bases). Germline-derived CDR1 and CDR2 are SGHVS and FQNEAQ. The length of the CDR3 is 14 residues. Trimming pared 4 bases from V and 4 bases from J, leaving 14 bases between. The CDR3 nucleotides are TGTGCCAGCAGCTACGGACAATTGAGATACGAGCAGTACTTC. It codes for CASSYGQLRYEQYF.

This clonotype was found many times. This chain connects TRBV6-2 or TRBV6-3 to TRBJ2-7; no clear D gene. Trimming removed 4 bases from V and 3 bases from J, with 10 bases in between. The CDR3 has 13 residues. Germline lookup yields CDR1 MNHEY and CDR2 SVGEGT. The CDR3 nucleotides read TGTGCCAGCAGTTCCCTTATTGGCTACGAGCAGTACTTC. This sequence encodes CASSSLIGYEQYF.

The gene calls are TRBV7-8 and TRBJ2-3, with D uncertain. The ends were cut back, 0 bases at V and 10 bases at J, with 23 bases in the middle. Germline-derived CDR1 and CDR2 are SGHVS and FQNEAQ. The CDR3 contains 17 residues. CDR3 DNA sequence: TGTGCCAGCAGCTTAGCTCTATCACCGGCCATGAGTGAGGCGCAGTATTTT. The encoded protein is CASSLALSPAMSEAQYF.

The table lists this clonotype with a few counts. The genes are TRBV12-3 or TRBV12-4 and TRBJ2-7, with TRBD2 identical over 7 bases. The CDR3 contains 13 residues. After removal of 3 bases from V and 7 bases from J, the junction contained 6 bases not matched to a gene. The CDR3 nucleotides are TGTGCCAGCAGTTTCCAAGCGGGAATGGAGCAGTACTTC. Translating gives CASSFQAGMEQYF.

This clonotype was detected many times. V usage is TRBV20-1 and J usage is TRBJ1-1; tentatively, D is TRBD1 (6 bases). Trimming shortened V by 3 bases and J by 4 bases, and 12 bases separated the two germline ends. Germline V gives CDR1 DFQATT, CDR2 SNEGSKA (reference sequence). This CDR3 contains 13 residues. CDR3 bases: TGCAGTGCTAGTCCCCCAGGGGTCACTGAAGCTTTCTTT. Amino acid sequence: CSASPPGVTEAFF.

There are a few counts of this clonotype. The chain couples TRBV15 to TRBJ2-5, with 9 nucleotides matching TRBD2. V lost 4 bases, J lost 2 bases, and 14 bases stayed unmatched. The CDR3 sequence is 18 residues long. CDR1 is LNHNV, CDR2 YYDKDF, per germline (reference sequence). The CDR3 here is CATSKSAGGHPLQETQYF. DNA for the CDR3: TGTGCCACCAGCAAGTCAGCGGGGGGACATCCCCTTCAAGAGACCCAGTACTTC. Looking up the rest from reference TRBV15 and TRBJ2-5 gives the full variable domain: DAMVIQNPRYQVTQFGKPVTLSCSQTLNHNVMYWYQQKSSQAPKLLFHYYDKDFNNEADTPDNFQSRRPNTSFCFLDIRSPGLGDTAMYLCATSKSAGGHPLQETQYFGPGTRLLVL.

This clonotype came up a few times. The chain joins TRBV5-8 to TRBJ2-6; tentative D call: TRBD1 (5 bases). Germline V gene sequence: CDR1 SGHTS, CDR2 YDEGEE. This CDR3 comprises 16 residues. V was trimmed by 2 bases and J by 11 bases, leaving 20 bases between them. Here the CDR3 reads CASSLGARPPIDVLTF. The CDR3 DNA is TGTGCCAGCAGCTTAGGGGCAAGACCTCCGATCGACGTCCTGACTTTC.

This clonotype was seen many times. V and J are TRBV28 and TRBJ2-1, with D possibly being TRBD2 (5 bases). V dropped 4 bases and J dropped 0 bases, with 13 bases sitting between them. The CDR3 runs 16 residues. Germline CDR1 is MDHEN and CDR2 is SYDVKM. The CDR3 region is CASSWTGSSSYNEQFF. CDR3 nucleotide sequence: TGTGCCAGCAGTTGGACTGGGAGCAGCTCCTACAATGAGCAGTTCTTC. Variable domain in full (rest from reference TRBV28 and TRBJ2-1): DVKVTQSSRYLVKRTGEKVFLECVQDMDHENMFWYRQDPGLGLRLIYFSYDVKMKEKGDIPEGYSVSREKKERFSLILESASTNQTSMYLCASSWTGSSSYNEQFFGPGTRLTVL.

This clonotype came up a few times. The chain couples TRBV2 to TRBJ2-7, with a tentative D call TRBD2 (5 bases). CDR3 size: 13 residues. The V and J ends lost 4 bases and 1 base respectively, with 8 bases between them. Germline CDR1 reads SNHLY; CDR2 reads FYNNEI. Written as DNA, the CDR3 is TGTGCCAGCAGTGTTAGAGGGTCCTACGAGCAGTACTTC. It encodes CASSVRGSYEQYF.

The sample holds many counts of this clonotype. The CDR3 bases are TGTGCCAGCTCACCTAACTCGGGACAGGGATCCACCGCAACTAATGAAAAACTGTTTTTT. Protein: CASSPNSGQGSTATNEKLFF. This chain links TRBV18 with TRBJ1-4; TRBD1 matches 9 bases. V shed 3 bases, J shed 0 bases, and the junction held 14 bases outside the gene matches. The CDR3 loop spans 20 amino acids. Germline V lookup: CDR1 KGHSH, CDR2 LQKENI.

Remarks on this clonotype: This clone may be a read error of a much larger clone one base away. The chain recombines TRBV20-1 with TRBJ2-1; 7 bases are a match to TRBD2. J lost 0 bases, V lost 1 base, and 6 bases had no gene match. Germline CDR1 reads DFQATT; CDR2 reads SNEGSKA (reference sequence). CDR3 size: 16 residues. CDR3 loop: CSARVPRGSSYNEQFF. In nucleotides, the CDR3 is TGCAGTGCTAGAGTCCCTCGCGGGAGCTCCTACAATGAGCAGTTCTTC.

This clonotype was counted at least ten times. In nucleotides, the CDR3 is TGCGCCAGCTCCCGGGACGATCAAAGCACAGATACGCAGTATTTT. It yields the protein CASSRDDQSTDTQYF. The gene calls are TRBV5-1 and TRBJ2-3; D tentatively reads TRBD1 or TRBD2 (5 bases each). The germline V gene has CDR1 SGHRS and CDR2 YFSETQ. The length of the CDR3 is 15 residues. V was clipped by 7 bases and J by 0 bases, with 15 bases between them.

This clonotype was seen a handful of times. The V call is TRBV29-1, the J call TRBJ2-5; D possibly corresponds to TRBD2 (5 bases). Germline loops: CDR1 SQVTM, CDR2 ANQGSEA. With 4 bases removed from V and 5 bases from J, the gap between germline ends came to 14 bases. This CDR3 has 13 amino acids. In nucleotides, the CDR3 is TGCAGCGTTGTTTACCGGGAAAGGGAGACCCAGTACTTC. Translated, it gives CSVVYRERETQYF.

This clonotype was seen ten or more times. The chain carries TRBV5-5 and TRBJ2-7; possibly TRBD2 for D (6 bases). This CDR3 is 14 amino acids long. Per germline, CDR1 SGHKS and CDR2 YYEKEE (reference sequence). The V gene lost 4 bases and the J gene lost 5 bases, with 16 bases spanning the gap. Here the CDR3 reads CASSLGGGSDEQYF. CDR3 sequence (DNA): TGTGCCAGCAGCCTCGGTGGAGGGAGCGACGAGCAGTACTTC.

The sample holds many counts of this clonotype. V and J are TRBV9 and TRBJ2-1, with D tentatively TRBD1 or TRBD2 (5 bases each). Trimming cost V 4 bases and J 4 bases, with 15 bases left between them. Germline V gene sequence: CDR1 SGDLS, CDR2 YYNGEE. The CDR3 consists of 15 residues. The CDR3 protein is CASSTRDEVYNEQFF. The CDR3 region has the DNA TGTGCCAGCAGCACCCGGGACGAGGTTTACAATGAGCAGTTCTTC.

This clonotype has more than one count but fewer than ten. The chain combines TRBV20-1 with TRBJ2-5, with unresolved D. The CDR3 loop spans 15 amino acids. V lost 5 bases, J lost 2 bases, and 18 bases lay in between. Germline-derived CDR1 and CDR2 are DFQATT and SNEGSKA (reference sequence). The CDR3 DNA is TGCAGTGCTCCGATGGTGGGAACTAAACAAGAGACCCAGTACTTC. The encoded protein is CSAPMVGTKQETQYF.

On this clonotype itself: A much larger clone lies one base from this, so it may be a read error. This sequence joins TRBV6-1 and TRBJ2-7, with 7 bases identical to TRBD2. This CDR3 comprises 17 residues. The V and J ends lost 7 bases and 0 bases, in that order; junction bases with no gene match: 15. CDR1 MNHNS and CDR2 SASEGT come from the germline V gene. The CDR3 is CASTLSILARYSYEQYF. CDR3 sequence (DNA): TGTGCCAGCACACTTTCCATACTAGCGCGATACTCCTACGAGCAGTACTTC.

The chain is built from TRBV7-8 and TRBJ2-1; 7 nucleotides align to TRBD1. Germline V gene sequence: CDR1 SGHVS, CDR2 FQNEAQ. This CDR3 comprises 16 residues. Trimming cost V 0 bases and J 4 bases; bases outside gene matches: 6. This chain's CDR3 is CASSLARPGGYNEQFF. Written as DNA, the CDR3 is TGTGCCAGCAGCTTAGCTAGACCAGGGGGTTACAATGAGCAGTTCTTC.

J is TRBJ2-1 and V is TRBV6-2 or TRBV6-3, with D unclear. The CDR3 has 14 amino acids. Per the germline V gene, CDR1 is MNHEY and CDR2 is SVGEGT. Trimming removed 7 bases from V and 3 bases from J, with 13 bases in between. This CDR3 is CASTRVGNYNEQFF. CDR3 bases: TGTGCCAGCACCCGAGTGGGGAACTACAATGAGCAGTTCTTC.

The V and J genes are TRBV6-2 or TRBV6-3 and TRBJ2-7; 9 bases match TRBD2. The CDR3 runs to 12 residues. J lost 7 bases, V lost 11 bases, and 9 bases had no gene match. CDR1 is MNHEY, CDR2 SVGEGT, per germline. CDR3 DNA sequence: TGTGCCTCGCGGGAGGGCCTTTGGGAGCAGTACTTC. Its protein is CASREGLWEQYF.

The rearrangement links TRBV5-1 to TRBJ2-2; D gene uncertain. V dropped 0 bases and J dropped 3 bases, with 9 bases sitting between them. The CDR3 loop spans 15 amino acids. The germline CDR1 and CDR2 sequences are SGHRS and YFSETQ. CDR3: CASSLVVGDTGELFF. The CDR3 nucleotides read TGCGCCAGCAGCTTGGTGGTAGGAGACACCGGGGAGCTGTTTTTT.

The V and J genes are TRBV10-2 and TRBJ2-3, with a tentative D call TRBD2 (7 bases). The length of the CDR3 is 15 residues. V shed 3 bases and J shed 1 base, with 11 bases lying between them. Per germline, CDR1 WSHSY and CDR2 SAAADI. The chain's CDR3 is CASSDGGAGTDTQYF. The CDR3 DNA reads as TGCGCCAGCAGTGATGGGGGGGCCGGCACAGATACGCAGTATTTT.